This TCR beta chain was profiled in a study of blood T cell repertoires in COVID-19. The CDR3 runs to 14 residues. Germline V gene sequence: CDR1 MNHEY, CDR2 SMNVEV (reference sequence). With 5 bases removed from V and 0 bases from J, the gap between germline ends came to 8 bases. Clones were sequenced by immunoSEQ multiplex PCR, and TCRdb holds only the in-frame ones, with some missing. Here the sample spans 250,000 to 400,000 clones, roughly 88% being singletons. The receptor's source is a woman aged 25 to 39 with COVID-19, enrolled during active disease. Sequencing was carried out using peripheral blood. V usage is TRBV27 and J usage is TRBJ1-5; D is unresolved. CDR3 residues: CASSPESSNQPQHF. CDR3 nucleotide sequence: TGTGCCAGCAGTCCCGAGTCTAGCAATCAGCCCCAGCATTTT.